This T cell receptor (beta chain) was recovered during a study of CD8 T cells in ankylosing spondylitis. Quantitative molecular-barcoded 5'-RACE generated the TCR beta libraries. TCRdb processed the 5' RACE reads anew with MiXCR; each CDR3 protein has one entry. The table has 700,000 to 850,000 distinct CDR3 sequences, roughly 12% seen once. Remarks on this clonotype: What it binds is not known.

There are 13 residues in the CDR3. Germline-derived CDR1 and CDR2 are MNHEY and SVGEGT. The germline V and J ends were trimmed by 5 bases and 0 bases, with 7 bases remaining between them. Notes on the study in general: A TCR beta motif made of about 8 highly homologous variants seemed typical of ankylosing spondylitis blood. Researchers report that disease-linked clones proved CD8+ and relatively rare in peripheral blood.

The sample comprised blood, either unsorted or a sorted T cell fraction (not recorded which). This chain uses TRBV6-2 or TRBV6-3 with TRBJ1-1; no clear D. The TCR was taken from a male donor with ankylosing spondylitis. The CDR3 region has the DNA TGTGCCAGCAGTCGCCTTGTGAACACTGAAGCTTTCTTT. It is translated as CASSRLVNTEAFF.